The 9 T cell receptor beta chains presented below share a single source sample, sequenced in a study of cytomegalovirus exposure and HLA in healthy donors listed by TCRdb under 2017. Receptor amplification or capture employed the immunoSEQ multiplex PCR assay. For the multiplex PCR, a mixture combining 60 forward primers for TCR Vbeta segments and 13 reverse primers for TCR Jbeta segments was used. TCRdb carries this immuneACCESS record with in-frame sequences only. Its versions omit some clonotypes, under half of them owing to an unresolved V gene in the studies checked, with the rest unexplained. This sample gives over 150,000 clones in total; approximately 85% of them show up just once. The ten largest make up around 5% of the sample. The sample comprised PBMCs. The receptors were gathered from a girl aged 10 to 17 in good health and CMV-seropositive.

V gene TRBV5-8 combines with J gene TRBJ1-5; 10 positions agree with TRBD1. The V gene's germline CDR1 is SGHTS and CDR2 YDEGEE. This CDR3 region has 19 residues. V shed 4 bases, J shed 0 bases, and the junction held 13 bases outside the gene matches. The CDR3 coding sequence is TGTGCCAGCAGCCGTACTTTGGGACAGGGGATTTATAGCAATCAGCCCCAGCATTTT. It translates to CASSRTLGQGIYSNQPQHF.

This sequence joins TRBV6-5 and TRBJ2-5; 7 nucleotides match TRBD2. J lost 2 bases, V lost 7 bases, and 10 bases had no gene match. CDR1 and CDR2 (germline): MNHEY, SVGAGI. This CDR3 spans 15 amino acids. The CDR3 DNA sequence: TGTGCCAGCAATGGGGGGGGAGTGGGACAAGAGACCCAGTACTTC. Its protein is CASNGGGVGQETQYF.

The chain has TRBV2 and TRBJ1-1; D may be TRBD1 (6 bases). Germline loops: CDR1 SNHLY, CDR2 FYNNEI. The CDR3 is 12 amino acids. V lost 8 bases, J lost 3 bases, and 10 bases lay in between. The chain's CDR3 is CASLTGYTEAFF. The CDR3 DNA follows: TGTGCCAGCTTAACAGGGTACACTGAAGCTTTCTTT.

The chain employs TRBV5-6 and TRBJ2-5, with 7 bases lining up with TRBD2. Germline trimming cut 2 bases from V and 2 bases from J; bases unmatched to any gene: 9. Germline V gene lookup returns CDR1 SGHDT and CDR2 YYEEEE. The CDR3 totals 16 residues. CDR3 protein: CASSLVGSGGQETQYF. In DNA, the CDR3 is TGTGCCAGCAGCTTAGTCGGGTCGGGGGGACAAGAGACCCAGTACTTC.

V gene TRBV6-1 combines with J gene TRBJ1-6; tentative D call: TRBD1 (5 bases). V lost 6 bases and J lost 4, with 13 bases in between. This CDR3 spans 15 amino acids. CDR1 and CDR2 from the germline V gene are MNHNS and SASEGT. DNA for the CDR3: TGTGCCAGCAGGTCGATTCAGGGTTATAATTCACCCCTCCACTTT. Translated, it gives CASRSIQGYNSPLHF.

CDR3 nucleotide sequence: TGTGCCAGCAGCAAATCCCGGGACAGGGGGCAAATGAACACTGAAGCTTTCTTT. It is translated as CASSKSRDRGQMNTEAFF. The chain employs TRBV21-1 and TRBJ1-1; no check of the table's D call, TRBD1, against the DNA was made. TRBV21-1 has pseudogene status. The CDR3 contains 18 residues.

The chain links TRBV6-6 to TRBJ1-2; no definite D call. The CDR3 totals 13 residues. Trimming took 9 bases from V and 4 from J, leaving 15 bases between them. Germline CDR1 and CDR2: MNHNY and SVGAGI (reference sequence). The CDR3 spells CARSEGPSYGYTF. Here the CDR3 DNA reads TGTGCCAGATCCGAGGGCCCCTCCTATGGCTACACCTTC.

This chain connects TRBV11-2 to TRBJ1-2; no firm D call. The germline V gene has CDR1 SGHAT and CDR2 FQNNGV. The CDR3 is 17 amino acids. Trimming shortened V by 3 bases and J by 6 bases, and 23 bases separated the two germline ends. The CDR3 bases are TGTGCCAGCAGCTTTGGCCTTGGATACCCAGGTCGGAATGGCTACACCTTC. This encodes CASSFGLGYPGRNGYTF.

V usage is TRBV7-8 and J usage is TRBJ2-5; no definite D call. The J call could be wrong; TRBJ2-7 is a better fit for the DNA end. Germline V lookup: CDR1 SGHVS, CDR2 FQNEAQ. CDR3 length: 14 amino acids. This chain's CDR3 is CASSLGLESYEQYF. The CDR3 DNA reads TGTGCCAGCAGCTTAGGGCTAGAATCCTACGAGCAGTACTTC.